One T cell receptor (beta chain) is described in this entry. Its antigen is not identified. Profiled with immunoSEQ multiplex PCR; TCRdb holds only in-frame clones, not every one. The sample lists about 96,000 clones; roughly 89% were seen once. The sample comes from a study of graft-versus-host responses after intestinal transplantation. Turning to the study itself: Grafts that recipients had were multivisceral, liver-intestinal, or isolated intestinal transplants. Each patient got anti-thymocyte globulin induction, then tacrolimus and steroids for around three years. Notes on the study in general: Among recipient marrow samples, GvH clones were found; some appeared first in ileum or blood.

This specimen consisted of unstimulated CD4+ T cells sorted from spleen or lymph node cells, obtained before intestinal transplant. The receptor was isolated from a human donor who received an intestinal transplant.

The DNA for the CDR3 is TGTGCCAGCAGTCGCGGGCCCAACACTGAAGCTTTCTTT. Protein sequence: CASSRGPNTEAFF. This rearrangement joins TRBV6-5 to TRBJ1-1; no firm D call. This CDR3 is 13 amino acids long. Germline CDR1 is MNHEY and CDR2 is SVGAGI. Trimming left V 5 bases short and J 2 bases short, with 9 bases between.